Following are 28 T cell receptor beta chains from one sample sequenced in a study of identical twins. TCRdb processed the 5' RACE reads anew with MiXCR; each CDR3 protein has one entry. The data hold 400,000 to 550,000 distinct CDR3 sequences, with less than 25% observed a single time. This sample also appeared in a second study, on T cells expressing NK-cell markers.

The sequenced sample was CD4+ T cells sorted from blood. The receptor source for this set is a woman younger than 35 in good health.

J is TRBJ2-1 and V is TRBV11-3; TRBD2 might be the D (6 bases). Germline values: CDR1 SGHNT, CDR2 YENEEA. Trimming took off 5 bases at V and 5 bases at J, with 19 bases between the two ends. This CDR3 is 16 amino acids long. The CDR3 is CASSPLASVGDNEQFF. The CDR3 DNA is TGTGCCAGCAGCCCGTTGGCTAGCGTCGGCGACAATGAGCAGTTCTTC.

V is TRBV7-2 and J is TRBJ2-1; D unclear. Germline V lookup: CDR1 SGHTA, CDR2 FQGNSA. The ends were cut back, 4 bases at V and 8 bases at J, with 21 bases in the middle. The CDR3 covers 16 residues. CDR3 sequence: CASSSWVRVSSDEQFF. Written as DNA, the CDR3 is TGTGCCAGCAGCTCTTGGGTCCGGGTCTCAAGCGATGAGCAGTTCTTC.

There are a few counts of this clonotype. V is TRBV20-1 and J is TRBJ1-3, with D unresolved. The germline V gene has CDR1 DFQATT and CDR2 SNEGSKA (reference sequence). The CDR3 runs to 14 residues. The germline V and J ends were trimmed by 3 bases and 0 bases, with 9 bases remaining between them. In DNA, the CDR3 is TGCAGTGCTAGCGGTCGCCACTCTGGAAACACCATATATTTT. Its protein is CSASGRHSGNTIYF.

Written as DNA, the CDR3 is TGTGCCAGCAGCGCCGGGACTAGCGAGTACGAGCAGTACTTC. Its translation: CASSAGTSEYEQYF. This rearrangement joins TRBV6-1 to TRBJ2-7; 10 positions agree with TRBD2. From germline, CDR1 is MNHNS and CDR2 SASEGT. V dropped 6 bases and J dropped 4; count of bases not matched to a gene: 6. The CDR3 has 14 residues.

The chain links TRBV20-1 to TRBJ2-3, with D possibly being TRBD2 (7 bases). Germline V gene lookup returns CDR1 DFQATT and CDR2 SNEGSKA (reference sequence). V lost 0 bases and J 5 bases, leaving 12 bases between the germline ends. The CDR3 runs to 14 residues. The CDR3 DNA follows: TGCAGTGCTAGAGAGGGGGGGCAGCAAGATACGCAGTATTTT. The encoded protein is CSAREGGQQDTQYF.

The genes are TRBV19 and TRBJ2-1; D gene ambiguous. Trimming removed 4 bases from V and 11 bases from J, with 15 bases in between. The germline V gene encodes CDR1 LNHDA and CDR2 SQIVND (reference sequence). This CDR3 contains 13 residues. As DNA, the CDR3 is TGTGCCAGTAGTAAGGGCCTCCGAGAGAAGCAGTTCTTC. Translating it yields CASSKGLREKQFF.

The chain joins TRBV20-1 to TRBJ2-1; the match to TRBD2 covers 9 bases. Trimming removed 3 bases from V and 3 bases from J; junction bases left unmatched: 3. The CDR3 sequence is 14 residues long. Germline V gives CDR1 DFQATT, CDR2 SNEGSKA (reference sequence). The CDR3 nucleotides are TGCAGTGCTAGCTGGCGGGAGGGCTACAATGAGCAGTTCTTC. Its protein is CSASWREGYNEQFF.

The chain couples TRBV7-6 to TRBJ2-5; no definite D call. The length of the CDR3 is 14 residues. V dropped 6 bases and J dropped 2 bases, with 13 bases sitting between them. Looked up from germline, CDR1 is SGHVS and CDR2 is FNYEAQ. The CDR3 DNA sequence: TGTGCCAGCAGTGCGCGCGGAGCACAAGAGACCCAGTACTTC. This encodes CASSARGAQETQYF.

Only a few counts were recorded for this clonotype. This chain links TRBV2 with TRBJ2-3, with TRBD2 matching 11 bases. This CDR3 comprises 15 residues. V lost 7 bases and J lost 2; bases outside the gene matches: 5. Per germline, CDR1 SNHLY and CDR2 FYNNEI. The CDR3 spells CASIVLAGVTDTQYF. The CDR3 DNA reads TGTGCCAGCATCGTACTAGCGGGGGTCACAGATACGCAGTATTTT.

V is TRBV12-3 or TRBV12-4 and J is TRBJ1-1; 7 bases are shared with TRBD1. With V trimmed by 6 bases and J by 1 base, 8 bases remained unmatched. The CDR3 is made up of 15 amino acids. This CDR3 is CASSRTGHKNTEAFF. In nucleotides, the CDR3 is TGTGCCAGCAGCCGGACAGGTCATAAGAACACTGAAGCTTTCTTT.

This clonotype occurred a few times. The CDR3, as DNA: TGCGCCAGCAGCCATGAAGCGGGAGGGTCCCTTATCGAGCAGTTCTTC. Encoded protein: CASSHEAGGSLIEQFF. V usage is TRBV5-1 and J usage is TRBJ2-1, with 10 bases fitting TRBD2. This CDR3 is built from 16 residues. V was pared by 4 bases and J by 10 bases, with 14 bases of the junction left unmatched. CDR1 is SGHRS and CDR2 is YFSETQ in the germline V gene.

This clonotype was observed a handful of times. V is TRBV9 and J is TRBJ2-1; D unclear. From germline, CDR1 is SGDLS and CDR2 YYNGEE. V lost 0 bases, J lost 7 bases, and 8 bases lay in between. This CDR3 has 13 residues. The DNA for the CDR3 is TGTGCCAGCAGCGTAGCCTGGCGGAATGAGCAGTTCTTC. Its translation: CASSVAWRNEQFF.

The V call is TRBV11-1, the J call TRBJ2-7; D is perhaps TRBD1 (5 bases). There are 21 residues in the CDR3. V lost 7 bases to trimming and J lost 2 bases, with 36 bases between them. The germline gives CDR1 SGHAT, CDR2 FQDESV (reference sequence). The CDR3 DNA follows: TGTGCCAGCACCATTAGGGGTAGCTTCAGAATCAAAAGGAAAGAGCCCTACGAGCAGTACTTC. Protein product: CASTIRGSFRIKRKEPYEQYF.

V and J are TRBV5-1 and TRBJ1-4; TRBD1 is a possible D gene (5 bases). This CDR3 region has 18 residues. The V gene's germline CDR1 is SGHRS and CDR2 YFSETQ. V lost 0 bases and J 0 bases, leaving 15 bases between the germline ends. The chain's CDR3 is CASSLESRGKATNEKLFF. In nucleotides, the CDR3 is TGCGCCAGCAGCTTGGAAAGTAGGGGCAAAGCAACTAATGAAAAACTGTTTTTT.

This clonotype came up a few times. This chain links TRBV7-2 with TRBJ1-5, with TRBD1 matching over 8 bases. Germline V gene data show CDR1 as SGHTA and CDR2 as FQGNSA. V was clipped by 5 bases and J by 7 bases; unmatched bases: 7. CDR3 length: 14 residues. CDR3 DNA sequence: TGTGCCAGCAGCAGCGGGACAGGCCACCAGCCCCAGCATTTT. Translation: CASSSGTGHQPQHF.

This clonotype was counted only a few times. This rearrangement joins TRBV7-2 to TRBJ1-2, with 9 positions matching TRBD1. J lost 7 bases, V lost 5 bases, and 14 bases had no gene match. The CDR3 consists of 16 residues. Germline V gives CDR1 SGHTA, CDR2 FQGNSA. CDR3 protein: CASSPPIFRTGAGYTF. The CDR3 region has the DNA TGTGCCAGCAGCCCCCCAATTTTCCGGACAGGGGCTGGCTACACCTTC.

Here the CDR3 reads CSATRDGPKQFF. The CDR3 bases are TGCAGTGCAACCAGGGACGGGCCCAAGCAGTTCTTC. This chain uses TRBV20-1 with TRBJ2-1; TRBD1 or TRBD2 may be the D gene (5 bases each). With 6 bases removed from V and 11 bases from J, the gap between germline ends came to 17 bases. The CDR3 has 12 residues. Looked up from germline, CDR1 is DFQATT and CDR2 is SNEGSKA (reference sequence).

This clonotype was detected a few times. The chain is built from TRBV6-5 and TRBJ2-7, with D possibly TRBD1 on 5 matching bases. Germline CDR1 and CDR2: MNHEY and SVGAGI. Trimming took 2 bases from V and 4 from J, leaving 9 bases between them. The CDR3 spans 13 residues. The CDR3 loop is CASSYRSGYEQYF. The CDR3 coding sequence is TGTGCCAGCAGTTACCGTTCAGGGTACGAGCAGTACTTC.

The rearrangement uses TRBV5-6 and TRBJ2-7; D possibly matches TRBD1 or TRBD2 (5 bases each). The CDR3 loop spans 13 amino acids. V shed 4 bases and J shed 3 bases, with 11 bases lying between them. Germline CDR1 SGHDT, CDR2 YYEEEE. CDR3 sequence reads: CASSRDGNYEQYF. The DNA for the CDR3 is TGTGCCAGCAGCAGGGACGGCAACTACGAGCAGTACTTC.

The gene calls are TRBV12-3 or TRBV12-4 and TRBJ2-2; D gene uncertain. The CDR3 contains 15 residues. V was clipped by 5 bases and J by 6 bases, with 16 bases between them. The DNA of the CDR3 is TGTGCCAGCAGTCATGACCGAGGAAGGGCCGGGGAGCTGTTTTTT. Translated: CASSHDRGRAGELFF.

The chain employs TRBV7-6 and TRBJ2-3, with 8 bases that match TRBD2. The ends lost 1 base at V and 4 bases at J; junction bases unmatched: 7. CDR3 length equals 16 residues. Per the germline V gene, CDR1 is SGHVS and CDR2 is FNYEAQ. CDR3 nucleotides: TGTGCCAGCAGCTTAGGGGTACCGCGGGGGGCAGATACGCAGTATTTT. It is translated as CASSLGVPRGADTQYF. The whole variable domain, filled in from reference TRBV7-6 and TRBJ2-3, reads GAGVSQSPRYKVTKRGQDVALRCDPISGHVSLYWYRQALGQGPEFLTYFNYEAQQDKSGLPNDRFSAERPEGSISTLTIQRTEQRDSAMYRCASSLGVPRGADTQYFGPGTRLTVL.

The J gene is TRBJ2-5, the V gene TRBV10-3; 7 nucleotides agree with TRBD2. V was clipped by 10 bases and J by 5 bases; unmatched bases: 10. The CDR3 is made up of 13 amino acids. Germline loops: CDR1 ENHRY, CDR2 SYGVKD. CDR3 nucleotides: TGTGCCACATCTGGAGCGGGGTCGGAGACCCAGTACTTC. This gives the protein CATSGAGSETQYF.

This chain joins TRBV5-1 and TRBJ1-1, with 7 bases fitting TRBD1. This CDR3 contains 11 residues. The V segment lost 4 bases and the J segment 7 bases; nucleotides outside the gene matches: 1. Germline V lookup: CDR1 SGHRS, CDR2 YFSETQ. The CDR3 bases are TGCGCCAGCAGCCGGGACAGTGAAGCTTTCTTT. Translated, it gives CASSRDSEAFF.

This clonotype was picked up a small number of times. CDR3 nucleotides: TGTGCCATCAGTGGAGGGCAGGAGGCGCTCGGCTACACCTTC. The encoded protein is CAISGGQEALGYTF. The chain employs TRBV10-3 and TRBJ1-2; D gene unclear. From germline, CDR1 is ENHRY and CDR2 SYGVKD. Trimming stripped 4 bases from V and 8 bases from J, with 17 bases between. CDR3 length: 14 amino acids.

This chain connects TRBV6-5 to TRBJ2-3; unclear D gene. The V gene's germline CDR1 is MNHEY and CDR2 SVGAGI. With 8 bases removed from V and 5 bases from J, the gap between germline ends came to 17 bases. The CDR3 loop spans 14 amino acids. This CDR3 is CASLTRIGGDTQYF. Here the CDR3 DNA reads TGTGCCAGCCTTACACGAATAGGTGGAGATACGCAGTATTTT.

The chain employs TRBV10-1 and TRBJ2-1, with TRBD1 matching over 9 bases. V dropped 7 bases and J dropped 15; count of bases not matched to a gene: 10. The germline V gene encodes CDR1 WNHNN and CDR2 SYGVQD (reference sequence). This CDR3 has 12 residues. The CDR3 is CASTRNRDRAFF. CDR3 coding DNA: TGCGCCAGCACACGAAACCGGGACAGGGCGTTCTTC.

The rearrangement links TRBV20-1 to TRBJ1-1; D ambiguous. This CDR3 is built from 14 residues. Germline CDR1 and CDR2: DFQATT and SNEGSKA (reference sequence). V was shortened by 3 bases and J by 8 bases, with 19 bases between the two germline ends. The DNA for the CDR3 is TGCAGTGCTAGCGATTTAACCGGGCGTCGGGAAGCTTTCTTT. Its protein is CSASDLTGRREAFF.

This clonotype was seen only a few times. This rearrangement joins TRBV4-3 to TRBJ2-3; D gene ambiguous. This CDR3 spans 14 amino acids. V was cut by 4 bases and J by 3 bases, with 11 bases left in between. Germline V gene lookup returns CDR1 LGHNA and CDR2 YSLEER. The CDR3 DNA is TGCGCCAGCAGCCTAGGACCCTGGACAGATACGCAGTATTTT. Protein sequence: CASSLGPWTDTQYF.